This TCR beta chain was captured by sequencing in a study of blood T cell repertoires in COVID-19. Study at large: The origin of the acute and convalescent COVID-19 samples was the United States, Italy and Spain. In each case, the material was cDNA or gDNA derived from T cells, B-cell-depleted T cells, or PBMCs.

The germline gives CDR1 LNHNV, CDR2 YYDKDF (reference sequence). CDR3 size: 16 residues. The V and J ends lost 8 bases and 3 bases, in that order; junction bases with no gene match: 14. During active infection, Seattle patients enrolled and were then monitored through disease. Per the original data handling: Scientists estimated how many nucleated cells there were by amplifying reference gene primers. Assay: immunoSEQ multiplex PCR; the TCRdb copy retains only in-frame clones and omits some. For V, J and clone size, that table is used; D and trimming come from the DNA. There are 120,000 or so clones in the sample; around 90% occur only once, and 3.5% to 4% lies in the top ten.

The sample taken for sequencing was peripheral blood. This chain joins TRBV15 and TRBJ2-3; 7 positions agree with TRBD2. The source is an older woman with COVID-19, enrolled during active disease. CDR3 protein: CATQRTAGSRTDTQYF. CDR3 coding DNA: TGTGCCACCCAGCGTACAGCGGGGTCTCGTACAGATACGCAGTATTTT. Full variable domain (outside the CDR3, taken from reference TRBV15 and TRBJ2-3): DAMVIQNPRYQVTQFGKPVTLSCSQTLNHNVMYWYQQKSSQAPKLLFHYYDKDFNNEADTPDNFQSRRPNTSFCFLDIRSPGLGDTAMYLCATQRTAGSRTDTQYFGPGTRLTVL.